The present entry profiles one T cell receptor (beta chain) with its context. Its antigen is still unknown. These data originate in a study of shared clonotypes between healthy human individuals. This CDR3 region has 16 residues. The ends lost 6 bases at V and 8 bases at J; junction bases unmatched: 18. Germline V CDR1 and CDR2: MNHEY, SMNVEV (reference sequence). Sequencing was performed with immunoSEQ multiplex PCR; in TCRdb, only in-frame clones are kept and a portion is missing. Of 780,000 or so clones in the sample, roughly 72% were seen once. Study-wide results and caveats: Around 5% of naive CD4 clonotypes were common to a few donors. Generation probabilities of non-shared clonotypes were lower (relative to those shared by all four donors). In general, naive subsets displayed greater estimated richness than memory subsets did.

V gene TRBV27 combines with J gene TRBJ2-7; TRBD2 aligns across 8 bases. The sample was memory CD4+ T cells sorted from blood. Documented subset: CD45RA-negative fraction. The receptor was derived from a woman in her 30s in good health. CDR3 coding DNA: TGTGCCAGCAGCTCCGGGACCAGCGGGAGCGGGAAAAAGCAGTACTTC. Translation: CASSSGTSGSGKKQYF.